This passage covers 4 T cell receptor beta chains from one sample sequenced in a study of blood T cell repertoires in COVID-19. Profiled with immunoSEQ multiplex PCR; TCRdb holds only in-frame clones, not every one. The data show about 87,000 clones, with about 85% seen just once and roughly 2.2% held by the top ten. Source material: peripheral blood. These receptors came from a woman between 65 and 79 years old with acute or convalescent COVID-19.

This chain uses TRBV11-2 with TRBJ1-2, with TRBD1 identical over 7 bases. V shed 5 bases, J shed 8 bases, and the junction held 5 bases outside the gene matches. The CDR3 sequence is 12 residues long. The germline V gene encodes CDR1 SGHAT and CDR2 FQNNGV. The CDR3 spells CASSATGYGYTF. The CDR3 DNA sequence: TGTGCCAGCAGCGCGACAGGGTACGGCTACACCTTC.

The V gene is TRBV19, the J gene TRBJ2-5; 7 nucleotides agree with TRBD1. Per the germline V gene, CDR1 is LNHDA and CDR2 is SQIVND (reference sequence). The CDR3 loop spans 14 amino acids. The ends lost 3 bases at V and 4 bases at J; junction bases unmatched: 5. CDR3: CASSMTGTSETQYF. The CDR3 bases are TGTGCCAGTAGTATGACAGGGACATCAGAGACCCAGTACTTC.

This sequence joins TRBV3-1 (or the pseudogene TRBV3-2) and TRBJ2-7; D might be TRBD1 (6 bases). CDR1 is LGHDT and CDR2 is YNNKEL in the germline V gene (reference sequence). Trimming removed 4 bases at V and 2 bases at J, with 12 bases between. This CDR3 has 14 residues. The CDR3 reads CASSLQGTTYEQYF. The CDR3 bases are TGTGCCAGCAGCCTTCAGGGGACGACCTACGAGCAGTACTTC.

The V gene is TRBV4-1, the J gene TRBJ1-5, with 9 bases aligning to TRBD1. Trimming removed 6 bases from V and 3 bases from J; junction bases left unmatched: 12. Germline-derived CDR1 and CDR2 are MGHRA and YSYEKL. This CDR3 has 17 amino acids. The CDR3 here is CASSQRTGQGHNQPQHF. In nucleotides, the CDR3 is TGCGCCAGCAGTCAACGTACGGGACAGGGTCACAATCAGCCCCAGCATTTT.